This TCR beta chain originates from a study of blood T cell repertoires in COVID-19. For the study at large: From the United States, Italy and Spain came samples of acute and convalescent COVID-19.

V dropped 0 bases and J dropped 3 bases, with 12 bases sitting between them. CDR1 is GTSNPN, CDR2 SVGIG, per germline (reference sequence). This CDR3 has 14 amino acids. Original data processing: Estimation of nucleated cell counts relied on the amplification of reference gene primers. TCRdb's table, derived via immunoSEQ multiplex PCR, lists solely in-frame clones and lacks some. V and J calls and clone size are as listed in that table; D and trimming were resolved from the DNA. The sample records 150,000 to 200,000 clones, about nine tenths being singletons. The gene calls are TRBV30 and TRBJ2-7; TRBD2 is a possible D gene (7 bases). The sequence was obtained from a man younger than 35 who had recovered from COVID-19. Sample: peripheral blood. CDR3 bases: TGTGCCTGGAGTGTACGGGGGGCCAACTACGAGCAGTACTTC. It yields the protein CAWSVRGANYEQYF.